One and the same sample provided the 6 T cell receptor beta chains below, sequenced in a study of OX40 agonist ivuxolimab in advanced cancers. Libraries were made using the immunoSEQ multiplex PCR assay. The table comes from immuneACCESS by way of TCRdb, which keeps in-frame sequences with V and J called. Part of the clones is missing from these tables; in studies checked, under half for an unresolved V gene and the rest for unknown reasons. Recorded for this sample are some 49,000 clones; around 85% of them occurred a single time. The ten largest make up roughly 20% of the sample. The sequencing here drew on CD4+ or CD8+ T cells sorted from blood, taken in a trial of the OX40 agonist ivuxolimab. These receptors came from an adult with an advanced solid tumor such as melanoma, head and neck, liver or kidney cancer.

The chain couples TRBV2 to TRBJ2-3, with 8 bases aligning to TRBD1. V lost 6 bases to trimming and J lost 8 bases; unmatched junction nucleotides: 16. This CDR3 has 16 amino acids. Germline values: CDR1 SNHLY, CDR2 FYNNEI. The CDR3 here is CASSEDRVGGSVTQYF. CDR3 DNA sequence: TGTGCCAGCAGCGAGGACAGGGTGGGGGGCAGTGTTACGCAGTATTTT.

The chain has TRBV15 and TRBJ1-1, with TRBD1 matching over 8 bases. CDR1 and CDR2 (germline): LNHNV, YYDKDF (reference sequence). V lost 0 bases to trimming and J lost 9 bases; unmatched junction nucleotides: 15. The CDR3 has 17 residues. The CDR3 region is CATSRDRSGGESQKAFF. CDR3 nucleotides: TGTGCCACCAGCAGAGATCGGTCAGGGGGCGAAAGCCAAAAAGCTTTCTTT. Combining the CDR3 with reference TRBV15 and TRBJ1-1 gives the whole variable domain DAMVIQNPRYQVTQFGKPVTLSCSQTLNHNVMYWYQQKSSQAPKLLFHYYDKDFNNEADTPDNFQSRRPNTSFCFLDIRSPGLGDTAMYLCATSRDRSGGESQKAFFGQGTRLTVV.

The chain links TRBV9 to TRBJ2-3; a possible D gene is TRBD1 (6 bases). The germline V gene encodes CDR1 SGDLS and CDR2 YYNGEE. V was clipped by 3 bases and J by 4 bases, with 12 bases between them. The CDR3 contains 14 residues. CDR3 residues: CASSARGLADTQYF. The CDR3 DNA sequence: TGTGCCAGCAGCGCCAGGGGTCTCGCAGATACGCAGTATTTT.

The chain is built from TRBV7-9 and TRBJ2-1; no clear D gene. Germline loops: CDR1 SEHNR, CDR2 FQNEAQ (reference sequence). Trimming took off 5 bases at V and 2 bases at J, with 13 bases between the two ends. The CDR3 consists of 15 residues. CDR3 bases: TGTGCCAGCAGCCCCAGTGCAAGCCCCTACAATGAGCAGTTCTTC. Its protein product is CASSPSASPYNEQFF.

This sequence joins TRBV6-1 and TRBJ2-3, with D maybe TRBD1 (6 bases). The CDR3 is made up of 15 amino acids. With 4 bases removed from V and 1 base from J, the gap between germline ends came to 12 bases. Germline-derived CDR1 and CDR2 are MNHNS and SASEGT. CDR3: CASSGDTRRTDTQYF. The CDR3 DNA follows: TGTGCCAGCAGTGGGGACACTAGGCGCACAGATACGCAGTATTTT.

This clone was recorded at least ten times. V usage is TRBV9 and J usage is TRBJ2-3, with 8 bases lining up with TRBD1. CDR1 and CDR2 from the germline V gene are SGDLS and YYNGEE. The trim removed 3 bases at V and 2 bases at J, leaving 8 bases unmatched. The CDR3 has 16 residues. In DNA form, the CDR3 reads TGTGCCAGCAGCGAACGACAGGGGACCTACACAGATACGCAGTATTTT. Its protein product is CASSERQGTYTDTQYF.